This is a list of T cell receptor beta chains from one sample in a study of blood T cell repertoires in COVID-19. Libraries were prepared by immunoSEQ multiplex PCR; TCRdb keeps only in-frame clonotypes and omits some of them. The sample consists of around 150,000 clones, 75% to 80% of them appearing once. Source material: PBMCs or T cells enriched from blood (not recorded which). Source of these receptors: a woman between 45 and 60 years old who had recovered from COVID-19. Both conserved end residues are part of each CDR3. Each record gives: V gene, D gene, clone size, J gene, CDR3 protein, CDR3 DNA. A D gene is named only where the DNA matches it firmly. Clone size is shown for a subset of rows, as once, few, many or a class of expanded clone.

>TRBV21-1|-|-|TRBJ1-5
CASSYPGEAGQPQHF
TGTGCCAGCAGCTACCCCGGGGAGGCTGGGCAGCCCCAGCATTTT
>TRBV7-9|TRBD1|-|TRBJ1-2
CASSLIGTGGVGYTF
TGTGCCAGCAGCTTAATTGGGACAGGGGGTGTTGGCTACACCTTC
>TRBV7-3|-|once|TRBJ2-1
CASSLTGSSYNEQFF
TGTGCCAGCAGCCTCACGGGAAGCTCCTACAATGAGCAGTTCTTC
>TRBV7-9|-|-|TRBJ2-7
CASSLEGLSDEQYF
TGTGCCAGCAGCTTAGAAGGATTGAGCGACGAGCAGTACTTC
>TRBV6-5|-|-|TRBJ1-1
CASGKGQAFF
TGTGCCAGCGGAAAGGGGCAAGCTTTCTTT
>TRBV7-9|TRBD2|-|TRBJ2-1
CASSFSGRETRAQFF
TGTGCCAGCAGCTTCTCAGGGCGGGAGACTCGCGCGCAGTTCTTC
>TRBV7-8|-|-|TRBJ1-5
CASSPTGPNQPQHF
TGTGCCAGCAGCCCAACAGGGCCCAATCAGCCCCAGCATTTT
>TRBV11-3|-|-|TRBJ2-1
CASSLRNNEQFF
TGTGCCAGCAGCTTGAGGAACAATGAGCAGTTCTTC
>TRBV19|-|-|TRBJ1-5
CASIGSGNQPQHF
TGTGCCAGTATCGGATCGGGTAATCAGCCCCAGCATTTT
>TRBV6-1|-|few|TRBJ1-5
CASSEGPSPEGNQPQHF
TGTGCCAGCAGTGAAGGACCTTCCCCGGAGGGCAATCAGCCCCAGCATTTT
>TRBV10-3|TRBD2|-|TRBJ2-1
CAITPSGSSYNEQFF
TGTGCCATCACCCCTAGCGGGAGCTCCTACAATGAGCAGTTCTTC
>TRBV4-1|TRBD1|-|TRBJ1-3
CASSHAGTGAGNTIYF
TGCGCCAGCAGCCACGCCGGGACAGGGGCTGGAAACACCATATATTTT
>TRBV29-1|-|few|TRBJ1-1
CSVGEGDTEAFF
TGCAGCGTGGGGGAGGGGGACACTGAAGCTTTCTTT
>TRBV5-5|TRBD1|-|TRBJ1-2
CASSTQGDYGYTF
TGTGCCAGCAGCACACAGGGGGACTATGGCTACACCTTC
>TRBV29-1|-|few|TRBJ2-7
CSVGVSGYEQYF
TGCAGCGTTGGGGTTTCGGGTTACGAGCAGTACTTC
>TRBV12-3/TRBV12-4|-|few|TRBJ2-7
CASSRHSYEQYF
TGTGCCAGCAGTCGACACTCCTACGAGCAGTACTTC
>TRBV18|-|-|TRBJ1-1
CASSADRTEAFF
TGTGCCAGCTCAGCCGACAGAACTGAAGCTTTCTTT
>TRBV7-9|TRBD1|-|TRBJ1-6
CASSLDRGHNSPLHF
TGTGCCAGCAGCTTAGACAGGGGGCATAATTCACCCCTCCACTTT
>TRBV5-1|-|-|TRBJ2-2
CASSLDQGNTGELFF
TGCGCCAGCAGCTTGGATCAGGGGAACACCGGGGAGCTGTTTTTT
>TRBV28|TRBD1|-|TRBJ1-2
CASSPPGQGNYGYTF
TGTGCCAGCAGTCCCCCGGGACAGGGGAACTATGGCTACACCTTC
>TRBV7-6|TRBD1|once|TRBJ1-1
CASSLAVQGTTEAFF
TGTGCCAGCAGCTTAGCGGTACAGGGGACCACTGAAGCTTTCTTT
>TRBV5-6|TRBD1|-|TRBJ2-4
CASSPGTENIQYF
TGTGCCAGCAGTCCCGGGACAGAAAACATTCAGTACTTC
>TRBV7-6|TRBD2|-|TRBJ2-1
CASSLSGGGYNEQFF
TGTGCCAGCAGCCTTAGCGGGGGGGGCTACAATGAGCAGTTCTTC
>TRBV2|-|-|TRBJ2-7
CASKAGSSYEQYF
TGTGCCAGCAAGGCGGGGAGCTCCTACGAGCAGTACTTC
>TRBV28|-|-|TRBJ1-1
CASSPREGWNTEAFF
TGTGCCAGCAGCCCCCGGGAGGGCTGGAACACTGAAGCTTTCTTT
>TRBV7-9|TRBD1|-|TRBJ1-2
CASSRAPGQGGGYTF
TGTGCCAGCAGCAGGGCGCCGGGACAGGGGGGTGGCTACACCTTC
>TRBV6-5|TRBD2|-|TRBJ2-7
CAIKTSGITEQYF
TGTGCCATCAAGACTAGCGGTATTACCGAGCAGTACTTC
>TRBV7-9|-|-|TRBJ2-1
CASSLRGEGTDEQFF
TGTGCCAGCAGCTTAAGGGGGGAGGGCACCGATGAGCAGTTCTTC
>TRBV29-1|TRBD2|-|TRBJ2-1
CSVGTRFHEQFF
TGCAGCGTCGGGACTAGATTCCATGAGCAGTTCTTC
>TRBV28|TRBD2|once|TRBJ2-7
CASSPILTSGSFYEQYF
TGTGCCAGCAGTCCAATCCTTACTAGCGGGAGTTTCTACGAGCAGTACTTC
>TRBV5-1|-|-|TRBJ1-5
CASSPQGRPDQPQHF
TGCGCCAGCAGCCCACAGGGAAGGCCAGATCAGCCCCAGCATTTT
>TRBV19|-|-|TRBJ2-3
CATGPGSLRDTQYF
TGTGCCACCGGCCCGGGATCCCTCCGGGATACGCAGTATTTT
>TRBV7-7|-|once|TRBJ1-1
CASSYNGDTEAFF
TGTGCCAGCAGCTATAACGGAGACACTGAAGCTTTCTTT
>TRBV11-2|TRBD2|-|TRBJ2-7
CASSLVAGAYSEQYF
TGTGCCAGCAGCTTAGTAGCGGGCGCATATTCCGAGCAGTACTTC
>TRBV2|-|-|TRBJ2-7
CASSQQGTVYEQYF
TGTGCCAGCAGTCAACAGGGTACGGTCTACGAGCAGTACTTC
>TRBV2|-|-|TRBJ1-2
CASSISTEYGYTF
TGTGCCAGCAGTATATCTACGGAGTATGGCTACACCTTC
>TRBV30|TRBD1|-|TRBJ2-7
CAWSVGQGVDEQYF
TGTGCCTGGAGTGTAGGACAGGGAGTCGACGAGCAGTACTTC